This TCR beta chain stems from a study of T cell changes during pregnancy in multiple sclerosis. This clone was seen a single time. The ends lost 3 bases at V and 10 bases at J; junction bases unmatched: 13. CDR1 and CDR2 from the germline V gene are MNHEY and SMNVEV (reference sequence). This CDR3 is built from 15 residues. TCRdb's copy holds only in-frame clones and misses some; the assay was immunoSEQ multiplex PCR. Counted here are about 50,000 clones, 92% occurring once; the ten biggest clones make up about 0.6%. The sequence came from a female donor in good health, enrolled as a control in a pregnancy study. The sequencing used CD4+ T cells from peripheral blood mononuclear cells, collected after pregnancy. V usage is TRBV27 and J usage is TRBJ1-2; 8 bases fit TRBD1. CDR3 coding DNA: TGTGCCAGCAGTTTTATATCGGACAGGGCTAAAGACTACACCTTC. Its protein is CASSFISDRAKDYTF.